The rows below give T cell receptor beta chains drawn from one sample of a study of post-analysis software for immune sequencing data. MiXCR, applied by TCRdb to the PCR reads, yields one record per CDR3 protein. This sample has about 400,000 distinct CDR3 sequences, with about a third found just once. The specimen was blood. These receptor sequences come from a girl between 10 and 17 years old with multiple sclerosis. Both conserved end residues are part of each CDR3. D genes are given only for firm matches. Clone size appears in some rows only: once, few, many, or a class for an expanded clone.

v_call	clone_size	j_call	d_call	cdr3_nt	cdr3_aa
TRBV15	many	TRBJ1-1	.	TGTGCCACCACCCTTCTAGGTAACACTGAAGCTTTCTTT	CATTLLGNTEAFF
TRBV7-9	.	TRBJ2-7	.	TGTGCCAGCAGCTTATCGGGACAATCCTACGAGCAGTACTTC	CASSLSGQSYEQYF
TRBV4-3	.	TRBJ1-2	.	TGCGCCAGCAGCCAAGAAGCGCAGGGCTCGTATGGCTACACCTTC	CASSQEAQGSYGYTF
TRBV4-1	.	TRBJ2-6	.	TGCGCCAGCAGCCAAGGGGACTGGAGCTCTGGGGCCAACGTCCTGACTTTC	CASSQGDWSSGANVLTF
TRBV28	.	TRBJ1-2	.	TGTGCCAGCAGTTTAAGGTCCGAACGCTATGGCTACACCTTC	CASSLRSERYGYTF
TRBV5-1	once	TRBJ2-5	TRBD2	TGCGTCAGCAGGTCTTCTACTAGCGGGGTCCCGGAGACCCAGTACTTC	CVSRSSTSGVPETQYF
TRBV12-3/TRBV12-4	few	TRBJ1-1	.	TGTGCCAGCAGAAAGGGAGTAGAAGCTTTCTTT	CASRKGVEAFF
TRBV5-1	.	TRBJ1-4	TRBD1	TGCGCCAGCAGCCCCGGGACAGAACCCAATGAAAAACGGTTTTTT	CASSPGTEPNEKRFF
TRBV24-1	.	TRBJ1-2	.	TGTGCCACCAGTGATTTGCGGGACTACGGGGACTATGGCTACACCTTC	CATSDLRDYGDYGYTF
TRBV28	once	TRBJ2-1	.	TGTGCCAGCAGATCGACGCTGTCTGATGAGCAGTTCTTC	CASRSTLSDEQFF
TRBV5-1	.	TRBJ2-6	.	TGCGCCAGCAGCTTGGCCAACGCTGGGGCCAACGTCCTGACTTTC	CASSLANAGANVLTF
TRBV4-3	medium-sized	TRBJ2-1	.	TGTGCCAGCAGTTTATTGGGGGGGCCCTACAATGAGCAGTTCTTC	CASSLLGGPYNEQFF
TRBV3-1	.	TRBJ1-5	.	TGTGCCAGCAGCCAAGATCATGGTTCAAATCAGCCCCAGCATTTT	CASSQDHGSNQPQHF
TRBV10-3	.	TRBJ2-3	.	TGTGCCATCAGTGAGTCGGTATTGGACCAGGAGTTAGATACGCAGTATTTT	CAISESVLDQELDTQYF
TRBV24-1	.	TRBJ2-1	.	TGTGCCACCAGTGGTTTCAACAGGGGGGGGAATGAGCAGTTCTTC	CATSGFNRGGNEQFF
TRBV6-1	few	TRBJ2-7	TRBD1	TGTGCCAGCATTCCTCCGGGACAGGGGAGCGACGAGCAGTACTTC	CASIPPGQGSDEQYF
TRBV24-1	.	TRBJ2-1	.	TGTGCCACCGGGTGGGGCTCCTACAATGGGCAGTTTTTC	CATGWGSYNGQFF
TRBV7-2	few	TRBJ2-3	TRBD2	TGTGCCAGCAGCTCCCGGACTAGCGGGGGGGTCGCAGATACGCAGTATTTT	CASSSRTSGGVADTQYF
TRBV12-3/TRBV12-4	.	TRBJ2-3	TRBD2	TGTGCCAGCCGTTCAGGGACTAGCGGGGGCCTCAGGGCAGATACGCAGTATTTT	CASRSGTSGGLRADTQYF
TRBV3-1	.	TRBJ2-1	TRBD2	TGTGCCAGCAGCCAAGAGGGTAGCGGGGGGGATGAGCAGTTCTTC	CASSQEGSGGDEQFF
TRBV20-1	.	TRBJ2-3	.	TGCAGTGCTAGAGATGAGGACGGGGGGCACACAGATACGCAGTATTTT	CSARDEDGGHTDTQYF
TRBV10-3	.	TRBJ1-4	.	TGTGCCATCAGTGGAGACCCCTCAACTAATGAAAAACTGTTTTTT	CAISGDPSTNEKLFF
TRBV4-3	few	TRBJ2-7	TRBD1	TGCGCCAGCAGCCAAGGGACAGGGAGAGGCTCCTACGAGCAGTACTTC	CASSQGTGRGSYEQYF
TRBV14	few	TRBJ2-6	.	TGTGCCAGCAGCCAGGGCAGGTTCTTCTCTGGGGCCAACGTCCTGACTTTC	CASSQGRFFSGANVLTF
TRBV7-9	.	TRBJ2-7	.	TGTGCCAGCAGCTACCTAGGGGACTTCTCCTACGAGCAGTACTTC	CASSYLGDFSYEQYF
TRBV12-3/TRBV12-4	.	TRBJ1-2	.	TGTGCCAGCAGCAAGGCCCTCCCAGATGGCTACACCTTC	CASSKALPDGYTF
TRBV5-1	few	TRBJ1-1	.	TGCGCCAGCCGCCTCCCCGGGAACACTGAAGCTTTCTTT	CASRLPGNTEAFF